This T cell receptor (beta chain) was obtained from a study of CD8 T cells in Susac syndrome. The T cells that were sequenced for TCR beta were CD8+ and CD4+ cells from blood. Random hexamers were used to reverse transcribe the RNA input (0.5 to 1 ug). TCRdb reanalysed the immunoSEQ multiplex PCR reads using MiXCR and keeps one entry per CDR3 protein. The table has some 300,000 distinct CDR3 sequences, around 83% seen once. Per the germline V gene, CDR1 is SEHNR and CDR2 is FQNEAQ (reference sequence). V was pared by 7 bases and J by 0 bases, with 16 bases between. The CDR3 length is 16 residues. The sequence derives from a human donor with multiple sclerosis. The sequenced material came from CD8+ T cells from PBMCs. The chain has TRBV7-9 and TRBJ2-4, with TRBD2 as a possible D gene (5 bases). The DNA of the CDR3 is TGTGCCAGCACCCCCCTGGACTCCCTAGCCAAAAACATTCAGTACTTC. Protein: CASTPLDSLAKNIQYF.